The 27 T cell receptor beta chains presented below share a single source sample, sequenced in a study of blood T cell repertoires in COVID-19 (dated by TCRdb to the early 2020s). Receptor amplification or capture employed the immunoSEQ multiplex PCR assay. TCRdb's version of the immuneACCESS table is confined to in-frame rearrangements and falls short of the full clone set. An unresolved V gene accounts for under half of the shortfall where checked; the remainder is of unknown origin. Across this sample there are about 130,000 clones, with over 70% seen only once. The ten largest clones add up to about 3.8% of the sample. Source material: peripheral blood. The receptors stem from a woman aged 45-65 years with acute or convalescent COVID-19.

V is TRBV3-1 (or the pseudogene TRBV3-2) and J is TRBJ2-7; 7 nucleotides agree with TRBD2. With V trimmed by 3 bases and J by 3 bases, 8 bases remained unmatched. Per the germline V gene, CDR1 is LGHDT and CDR2 is YNNKEL (reference sequence). The CDR3 consists of 15 residues. The CDR3 here is CASSHREGSLYEQYF. The DNA of the CDR3 is TGTGCCAGCAGCCATAGGGAGGGATCCCTCTACGAGCAGTACTTC.

The chain combines TRBV4-1 with TRBJ2-7; D is undetermined. The germline V and J ends were trimmed by 2 bases and 2 bases, with 13 bases remaining between them. This CDR3 is built from 15 residues. CDR1 is MGHRA, CDR2 YSYEKL, per germline. In nucleotides, the CDR3 is TGCGCCAGCAGCCAACTTATAACAGAGACCTACGAGCAGTACTTC. Translating it yields CASSQLITETYEQYF.

This rearrangement joins TRBV5-1 to TRBJ1-5; 7 bases are a match to TRBD1. Germline V gene lookup returns CDR1 SGHRS and CDR2 YFSETQ. The V gene end was trimmed by 4 bases and the J gene end by 3 bases; junction bases not matched to a gene: 10. CDR3 size: 16 residues. The chain's CDR3 is CASSPPTGWDNQPQHF. CDR3 nucleotides: TGCGCCAGCAGCCCCCCGACAGGGTGGGACAATCAGCCCCAGCATTTT.

The V and J genes are TRBV6-5 and TRBJ1-5, with D perhaps TRBD1 (6 bases). There are 13 residues in the CDR3. The V end lost 6 bases, the J end lost 8 bases, and 14 bases lay between the germline ends. Looked up from germline, CDR1 is MNHEY and CDR2 is SVGAGI. The CDR3 protein is CASRGQPIKPQHF. Written as DNA, the CDR3 is TGTGCCAGCAGGGGACAACCCATCAAGCCCCAGCATTTT.

This chain links TRBV5-4 with TRBJ1-2; possibly TRBD1 for D (6 bases). The CDR3 is made up of 14 amino acids. V was trimmed by 3 bases and J by 4 bases, leaving 13 bases between them. Germline-derived CDR1 and CDR2 are SGHNT and YYREEE (reference sequence). CDR3 region: CASSSKQGVYGYTF. Written as DNA, the CDR3 is TGTGCCAGCAGCTCAAAACAGGGAGTCTATGGCTACACCTTC.

V is TRBV5-4 and J is TRBJ1-1; possibly TRBD1 for D (5 bases). V was trimmed by 3 bases and J by 1 base, leaving 10 bases between them. The CDR3 is 14 residues long. Germline V gene sequence: CDR1 SGHNT, CDR2 YYREEE (reference sequence). The CDR3 reads CASSYGGQNTEAFF. The CDR3 DNA follows: TGTGCCAGCAGCTACGGGGGTCAGAACACTGAAGCTTTCTTT.

This clone was seen a handful of times. The V and J genes are TRBV5-1 and TRBJ2-7, with a weak D call TRBD1 (6 bases). The V gene lost 4 bases and the J gene lost 7 bases, with 15 bases spanning the gap. The CDR3 covers 13 residues. The V gene's germline CDR1 is SGHRS and CDR2 YFSETQ. The CDR3 nucleotides read TGCGCCAGCAGCCCAACAGGGCCAGGAGAGCAGTACTTC. Residues: CASSPTGPGEQYF.

This clone has more than one count but fewer than ten. The chain joins TRBV7-3 to TRBJ2-3; the match to TRBD1 covers 10 bases. The CDR3 loop spans 15 amino acids. The germline V gene has CDR1 SGHTA and CDR2 FQGTGA. Losses at the gene ends were 6 bases for V and 10 bases for J; bases not matched to a gene: 13. The CDR3 DNA reads as TGTGCCAGCAGTTTTACACCGGGACAGGGGCTTTCGCAGTATTTT. It codes for CASSFTPGQGLSQYF.

This chain links TRBV27 with TRBJ1-5; TRBD1 aligns across 8 bases. Per germline, CDR1 MNHEY and CDR2 SMNVEV (reference sequence). Trimming at V came to 8 bases and at J to 5 bases, leaving 2 bases not matched to a gene. The CDR3 is made up of 12 amino acids. CDR3 sequence: CASSDRDQPQHF. CDR3 DNA sequence: TGTGCCAGCTCGGACAGGGATCAGCCCCAGCATTTT.

The chain has TRBV3-1 (or the pseudogene TRBV3-2) and TRBJ2-7, with 10 nucleotides matching TRBD2. From germline, CDR1 is LGHDT and CDR2 YNNKEL (reference sequence). V gave up 4 bases and J gave up 6 bases; unmatched junction bases: 6. The CDR3 runs 14 residues. CDR3 coding DNA: TGTGCCAGCAGCCCCCCCGGGACTAGCGTCGAGCAGTACTTC. Translating gives CASSPPGTSVEQYF.

V usage is TRBV30 and J usage is TRBJ2-7; 11 bases agree with TRBD2. Germline V CDR1 and CDR2: GTSNPN, SVGIG (reference sequence). This CDR3 has 15 residues. V lost 3 bases, J lost 3 bases, and 7 bases stayed unmatched. The CDR3 loop reads CAWRSTGTSGYEQYF. The CDR3 region has the DNA TGTGCCTGGAGATCCACGGGGACTAGCGGCTACGAGCAGTACTTC.

This rearrangement joins TRBV7-2 to TRBJ2-2; D possibly corresponds to TRBD1 (6 bases). CDR3 length: 15 amino acids. With 5 bases removed from V and 0 bases from J, the gap between germline ends came to 10 bases. The germline gives CDR1 SGHTA, CDR2 FQGNSA. The CDR3 loop is CASSARGPNTGELFF. The CDR3 coding sequence is TGTGCCAGCAGCGCCAGGGGTCCGAACACCGGGGAGCTGTTTTTT.

The chain links TRBV2 to TRBJ1-1; 7 nucleotides line up with TRBD1. Germline CDR1 reads SNHLY; CDR2 reads FYNNEI. V shed 5 bases and J 2 bases; nucleotides not matched to a gene: 2. The CDR3 is 13 residues long. CDR3 DNA: TGTGCCAGCAGTACAGGGGAAAACACTGAAGCTTTCTTT. Translating it yields CASSTGENTEAFF. The full variable domain, rest sourced from reference TRBV2 and TRBJ1-1, is EPEVTQTPSHQVTQMGQEVILRCVPISNHLYFYWYRQILGQKVEFLVSFYNNEISEKSEIFDDQFSVERPDGSNFTLKIRSTKLEDSAMYFCASSTGENTEAFFGQGTRLTVV.

V is TRBV7-9 and J is TRBJ1-2, with D hard to call. Germline assignment: CDR1 SEHNR and CDR2 FQNEAQ (reference sequence). The CDR3 has 13 amino acids. V lost 7 bases and J 0 bases, leaving 9 bases between the germline ends. CDR3 coding DNA: TGTGCCAGCACCCCGGTTGCTAACTATGGCTACACCTTC. Translation gives CASTPVANYGYTF.

Turning to this clone: The sample has other DNA sequences that encode this CDR3 too. The chain combines TRBV10-3 with TRBJ2-7, with 9 bases matching TRBD1. Trimming took 6 bases from V and 2 from J; bases not matched to a gene: 2. This CDR3 is 13 amino acids long. The germline V gene has CDR1 ENHRY and CDR2 SYGVKD. CDR3 loop: CAISGTGTYEQYF. For the CDR3, the DNA is TGTGCCATCAGCGGGACAGGGACCTACGAGCAGTACTTC.

V is TRBV7-9 and J is TRBJ2-3; the D gene is possibly TRBD2 (5 bases). This CDR3 spans 17 amino acids. Germline lookup yields CDR1 SEHNR and CDR2 FQNEAQ (reference sequence). V dropped 5 bases and J dropped 1 base, with 19 bases sitting between them. DNA for the CDR3: TGTGCCAGCAGCCCCCTGGACTGGGCTGCGGGCACAGATACGCAGTATTTT. As protein: CASSPLDWAAGTDTQYF.

The chain links TRBV4-1 to TRBJ1-1; a weak D match, TRBD1 (5 bases). V was pared by 0 bases and J by 2 bases, with 7 bases between. Germline lookup yields CDR1 MGHRA and CDR2 YSYEKL. The CDR3 extends over 14 amino acids. CDR3 sequence reads: CASSQERGNTEAFF. In DNA form, the CDR3 reads TGCGCCAGCAGCCAAGAAAGGGGAAACACTGAAGCTTTCTTT.

The V and J genes are TRBV15 and TRBJ2-7; 7 bases line up with TRBD1. V lost 0 bases, J lost 9 bases, and 8 bases stayed unmatched. The germline CDR1 and CDR2 sequences are LNHNV and YYDKDF (reference sequence). This CDR3 is built from 14 residues. CDR3 sequence (DNA): TGTGCCACCAGCAGAGATGGACTCACAGGGGTGCAGTACTTC. Residues: CATSRDGLTGVQYF.

This clone appeared a few times. CDR3 DNA: TGTGCCAGCAACGGAGGCAGCAGATATGGCTACACCTTC. It encodes CASNGGSRYGYTF. The chain links TRBV5-8 to TRBJ1-2; the D is unclear. Germline values: CDR1 SGHTS, CDR2 YDEGEE. The V and J ends lost 6 bases and 5 bases respectively, with 14 bases between them. The CDR3 has 13 residues.

The V and J genes are TRBV28 and TRBJ1-5; a weak D match, TRBD1 (6 bases). The V and J ends lost 5 bases and 5 bases respectively, with 13 bases between them. The CDR3 loop spans 14 amino acids. Germline V gene data show CDR1 as MDHEN and CDR2 as SYDVKM. The CDR3: CASSNAGGYQPQHF. DNA of the CDR3: TGTGCCAGCAGTAACGCGGGGGGCTATCAGCCCCAGCATTTT. Full variable domain (rest looked up from reference TRBV28 and TRBJ1-5): DVKVTQSSRYLVKRTGEKVFLECVQDMDHENMFWYRQDPGLGLRLIYFSYDVKMKEKGDIPEGYSVSREKKERFSLILESASTNQTSMYLCASSNAGGYQPQHFGDGTRLSIL.

The chain has TRBV5-1 and TRBJ2-2; 8 bases line up with TRBD2. The germline V gene encodes CDR1 SGHRS and CDR2 YFSETQ. CDR3 size: 15 residues. V dropped 4 bases and J dropped 3; count of bases not matched to a gene: 5. The CDR3 sequence is CASSRGGSDTGELFF. CDR3 nucleotide sequence: TGCGCCAGCAGCCGGGGGGGCTCCGACACCGGGGAGCTGTTTTTT.

Points on this clone: The junction departs from the called germline gene at one end, perhaps through a read error. The chain recombines TRBV6-5 with TRBJ1-5; unclear D gene. CDR3 length equals 15 residues. Germline V CDR1 and CDR2: MNHEY, SVGAGI. The CDR3 loop is CASSDSTVYNQPQHF. The CDR3 bases are TGTGCCAGCAGTGACTCAACCGTCTACAATCAGCCCCAGCATTTT.

The chain recombines TRBV7-6 with TRBJ2-1; D may be TRBD2 (6 bases). This CDR3 contains 17 residues. V was pared by 5 bases and J by 3 bases, with 20 bases between. Germline lookup yields CDR1 SGHVS and CDR2 FNYEAQ. The CDR3 DNA sequence: TGTGCCAGCAGCACACCTAGCGCCACGAGAGACTACAATGAGCAGTTCTTC. Its protein product is CASSTPSATRDYNEQFF.

The chain joins TRBV18 to TRBJ1-2, with 7 bases fitting TRBD1. The length of the CDR3 is 15 residues. V shed 2 bases and J 0 bases; nucleotides not matched to a gene: 3. CDR1 is KGHSH, CDR2 LQKENI, per germline. The CDR3 is CASSPAQGPNYGYTF. The CDR3, as DNA: TGTGCCAGCTCACCAGCACAGGGGCCTAACTATGGCTACACCTTC.

The rearrangement joins TRBV18 to TRBJ2-7; 10 nucleotides line up with TRBD1. The CDR3 runs 15 residues. The V gene end was trimmed by 2 bases and the J gene end by 2 bases; junction bases not matched to a gene: 3. Per germline, CDR1 KGHSH and CDR2 LQKENI. The CDR3 spells CASSPTGQGTYEQYF. CDR3 DNA sequence: TGTGCCAGCTCACCAACGGGACAGGGGACCTACGAGCAGTACTTC.

The CDR3 sequence: CASSPIAGEAYNEQFF. Written as DNA, the CDR3 is TGTGCCAGCAGCCCGATAGCGGGAGAGGCCTACAATGAGCAGTTCTTC. The chain couples TRBV7-9 to TRBJ2-1; 9 bases map to TRBD2. V was pared by 5 bases and J by 2 bases, with 7 bases of the junction left unmatched. Germline loops: CDR1 SEHNR, CDR2 FQNEAQ (reference sequence). There are 16 residues in the CDR3.

The chain recombines TRBV30 with TRBJ1-3; D is uncertain. The CDR3 has 13 residues. Germline assignment: CDR1 GTSNPN and CDR2 SVGIG (reference sequence). V lost 5 bases and J lost 0, with 8 bases in between. CDR3 loop: CAWERISGNTIYF. The DNA of the CDR3 is TGTGCCTGGGAGAGAATCTCTGGAAACACCATATATTTT.